A single sample gave rise to the 24 T cell receptor beta chains below, sequenced in a study of identical twins. One entry per CDR3 protein results from TCRdb running MiXCR on the 5' RACE reads. The sample has hundreds of thousands of distinct CDR3 sequences, less than 25% seen once. A further study also used this sample, focusing on T cells expressing NK-cell markers.

Sequencing was done on a sample of CD4+ T cells sorted from blood. The origin of the receptors is a young woman in good health.

The CDR3 bases are TGTGCCAGCAGCTCAAACCTCAGGGATGGCTACACCTTC. Its protein is CASSSNLRDGYTF. This chain connects TRBV6-1 to TRBJ1-2; a possible D gene is TRBD1 (5 bases). Looked up from germline, CDR1 is MNHNS and CDR2 is SASEGT. The length of the CDR3 is 13 residues. V shed 6 bases and J shed 6 bases, with 14 bases lying between them.

Only a few counts were recorded for this clonotype. The J gene is TRBJ2-1, the V gene TRBV20-1, with TRBD2 matching over 8 bases. Germline V lookup: CDR1 DFQATT, CDR2 SNEGSKA (reference sequence). This CDR3 is 14 amino acids long. V lost 6 bases to trimming and J lost 4 bases; unmatched junction nucleotides: 8. The CDR3 loop is CSALSGVGYNEQFF. CDR3 DNA: TGCAGTGCACTTAGCGGGGTGGGGTACAATGAGCAGTTCTTC.

The chain recombines TRBV12-5 with TRBJ2-1; 7 positions agree with TRBD1. The CDR3 length is 14 residues. Per germline, CDR1 LGHNT and CDR2 FRNRAP. V gave up 6 bases and J gave up 5 bases; unmatched junction bases: 7. CDR3 region: CASGPRDRDNEQFF. CDR3 coding DNA: TGTGCTAGTGGGCCCCGGGACAGAGACAATGAGCAGTTCTTC.

This clonotype was seen only a few times. V usage is TRBV5-1 and J usage is TRBJ2-3; TRBD2 is a possible D gene (7 bases). Between the trimmed V and J ends, which lost 0 bases and 4 bases, there was a span of 9 bases. The CDR3 has 14 amino acids. From germline, CDR1 is SGHRS and CDR2 YFSETQ. The CDR3 loop is CASSLEGGADTQYF. CDR3 DNA: TGCGCCAGCAGCTTGGAAGGGGGGGCAGATACGCAGTATTTT.

This clonotype was seen only a few times. The chain carries TRBV10-3 and TRBJ1-2; 7 bases line up with TRBD1. The CDR3 runs 12 residues. Germline V gene lookup returns CDR1 ENHRY and CDR2 SYGVKD. V lost 6 bases and J lost 4; bases outside the gene matches: 2. The DNA of the CDR3 is TGTGCCATCAGGTCAGGGGGCTATGGCTACACCTTC. This sequence encodes CAIRSGGYGYTF.

This chain joins TRBV2 and TRBJ2-3; either TRBD1 or TRBD2 may supply D (5 bases each). Deletions cut 3 bases from V and 3 bases from J, with 16 bases between. CDR1 is SNHLY and CDR2 is FYNNEI in the germline V gene. CDR3 length: 16 residues. CDR3 region: CASSDGQGWRTDTQYF. As DNA, the CDR3 is TGTGCCAGCAGTGATGGGCAGGGTTGGAGGACAGATACGCAGTATTTT.

This clonotype showed up just a few times. J is TRBJ2-2 and V is TRBV6-2 or TRBV6-3; no definite D call. With 6 bases removed from V and 5 bases from J, the gap between germline ends came to 7 bases. The germline CDR1 and CDR2 sequences are MNHEY and SVGEGT. The CDR3 covers 12 residues. The CDR3 coding sequence is TGTGCCAGCAGACGAAGAACCGGGGAGCTGTTTTTT. Protein: CASRRRTGELFF.

This clonotype was detected once. This chain connects TRBV6-5 to TRBJ2-2; D not resolved. This CDR3 is 16 amino acids long. V lost 2 bases and J 0 bases, leaving 10 bases between the germline ends. Per the germline V gene, CDR1 is MNHEY and CDR2 is SVGAGI. CDR3 in DNA: TGTGCCAGCAGTTACCGGCAGAGCCCGAACACCGGGGAGCTGTTTTTT. Translation: CASSYRQSPNTGELFF.

V and J are TRBV6-1 and TRBJ2-1; D is ambiguous. The CDR3 extends over 11 amino acids. Trimming left V 7 bases short and J 8 bases short, with 9 bases between. CDR1 MNHNS and CDR2 SASEGT come from the germline V gene. This chain's CDR3 is CASIRNDEQFF. In DNA, the CDR3 is TGTGCCAGCATCAGGAACGATGAGCAGTTCTTC.

This clonotype was recorded a few times. The V call is TRBV20-1, the J call TRBJ1-2, with 10 bases that match TRBD1. The CDR3 length is 13 residues. Germline V lookup: CDR1 DFQATT, CDR2 SNEGSKA (reference sequence). Trimming at V came to 4 bases and at J to 7 bases, leaving 6 bases not matched to a gene. The CDR3: CSAKDRGVGGYTF. CDR3 nucleotides: TGCAGTGCTAAGGACAGGGGGGTAGGTGGCTACACCTTC.

This clonotype was counted between two and nine times. The CDR3 DNA is TGCGCCAGCAGCTTCCGGGCGCTCGGATCAGGCCCAGATACGCAGTATTTT. This translates into CASSFRALGSGPDTQYF. The rearrangement uses TRBV5-1 and TRBJ2-3; D ambiguous. V lost 2 bases, J lost 4 bases, and 20 bases lay in between. The CDR3 runs 17 residues. Looked up from germline, CDR1 is SGHRS and CDR2 is YFSETQ.

The sample holds a few counts of this clonotype. The chain recombines TRBV29-1 with TRBJ2-7; TRBD2 matches 15 bases. Germline V CDR1 and CDR2: SQVTM, ANQGSEA. The CDR3 spans 18 residues. V lost 4 bases to trimming and J lost 3 bases; unmatched junction nucleotides: 13. The CDR3: CSVGGTGLAGGFDYEQYF. CDR3 nucleotides: TGCAGCGTTGGAGGAACGGGACTAGCGGGAGGTTTCGACTACGAGCAGTACTTC.

In its sample, this clonotype was seen a few times. The rearrangement joins TRBV5-6 to TRBJ2-7; no definite D call. The V end lost 2 bases, the J end lost 6 bases, and 15 bases lay between the germline ends. The CDR3 has 14 amino acids. The germline gives CDR1 SGHDT, CDR2 YYEEEE. The chain's CDR3 is CASSFAPDSREQYF. In DNA form, the CDR3 reads TGTGCCAGCAGCTTCGCTCCGGATTCCCGCGAGCAGTACTTC. The variable domain in full, completed from reference TRBV5-6 and TRBJ2-7, reads DAGVTQSPTHLIKTRGQQVTLRCSPKSGHDTVSWYQQALGQGPQFIFQYYEEEERQRGNFPDRFSGHQFPNYSSELNVNALLLGDSALYLCASSFAPDSREQYFGPGTRLTVT.

This rearrangement joins TRBV4-2 to TRBJ2-1, with TRBD2 matching 9 bases. The germline CDR1 and CDR2 sequences are LGHNA and YNFKEQ. The J segment lost 7 bases and the V segment lost 1 base, leaving 8 bases of the junction unmatched. The CDR3 length is 16 residues. The CDR3 reads CASSQGGASGINEQFF. Written as DNA, the CDR3 is TGTGCCAGCAGCCAAGGGGGCGCTAGCGGGATTAATGAGCAGTTCTTC.

This chain joins TRBV20-1 and TRBJ1-1, with D maybe TRBD1 (5 bases). This CDR3 region has 12 residues. With 5 bases removed from V and 3 bases from J, the gap between germline ends came to 10 bases. Looked up from germline, CDR1 is DFQATT and CDR2 is SNEGSKA (reference sequence). CDR3 sequence: CSADRDDTEAFF. The CDR3 nucleotides read TGCAGTGCTGACCGGGACGACACTGAAGCTTTCTTT.

This sequence joins TRBV9 and TRBJ2-3; D is unclear. This CDR3 comprises 13 residues. CDR1 and CDR2 (germline): SGDLS, YYNGEE. Trimming cost V 3 bases and J 0 bases, with 5 bases left between them. DNA of the CDR3: TGTGCCAGCAGCGCCACTAGCACAGATACGCAGTATTTT. Protein product: CASSATSTDTQYF.

The gene calls are TRBV25-1 and TRBJ2-3; D not resolved. CDR3 length equals 14 residues. The germline V and J ends were trimmed by 2 bases and 1 base, with 7 bases remaining between them. The V gene's germline CDR1 is MGHDK and CDR2 SYGVNS. CDR3: CASSEIRGTDTQYF. The DNA of the CDR3 is TGTGCCAGCAGTGAAATCCGGGGCACAGATACGCAGTATTTT.

This clonotype has more than one count but fewer than ten. The gene calls are TRBV20-1 and TRBJ2-4, with 10 nucleotides matching TRBD2. This CDR3 region has 14 residues. Germline V lookup: CDR1 DFQATT, CDR2 SNEGSKA (reference sequence). With V trimmed by 7 bases and J by 3 bases, 6 bases remained unmatched. This CDR3 reads CSVAGGLSKNIQYF. In nucleotides, the CDR3 is TGCAGTGTAGCGGGGGGCCTTAGCAAAAACATTCAGTACTTC.

CDR3 residues: CASSPPGSGQGAYNEQFF. CDR3 DNA sequence: TGTGCCAGCTCACCACCGGGTTCGGGACAGGGAGCCTACAATGAGCAGTTCTTC. V and J are TRBV18 and TRBJ2-1, with 9 nucleotides matching TRBD1. In germline, CDR1 is KGHSH, CDR2 LQKENI. Trimming took 0 bases from V and 2 from J; bases not matched to a gene: 8. The CDR3 consists of 18 residues.

V is TRBV4-3 and J is TRBJ1-1; TRBD1 matches at 7 bases. Losses at the gene ends were 4 bases for V and 7 bases for J; bases not matched to a gene: 12. Germline CDR1 LGHNA, CDR2 YSLEER. This CDR3 has 15 amino acids. The CDR3 bases are TGCGCCAGCAGCCGCCAAAGGGAGGGGGCTGGTGAAGCTTTCTTT. This encodes CASSRQREGAGEAFF.

The gene calls are TRBV14 and TRBJ2-3; D gene unclear. Trimming pared 4 bases from V and 1 base from J, leaving 9 bases between. The CDR3 extends over 14 amino acids. Germline V gene sequence: CDR1 SGHDN, CDR2 FVKESK. CDR3 nucleotide sequence: TGTGCCAGCAGCCCAAACTGGGGCACAGATACGCAGTATTTT. Translation gives CASSPNWGTDTQYF.

This clonotype has a handful of counts. This chain connects TRBV20-1 to TRBJ1-4; D not resolved. The V and J ends lost 6 bases and 6 bases respectively, with 14 bases between them. The CDR3 covers 13 residues. Germline CDR1 DFQATT, CDR2 SNEGSKA (reference sequence). CDR3 in amino acids: CSAYKGLDEKLFF. CDR3 in DNA: TGCAGTGCGTACAAGGGTTTGGATGAAAAACTGTTTTTT.

The CDR3 DNA reads TGTGCCAGCAGCCCGTGGGGGCACTACGAGCAGTACTTC. Translating it yields CASSPWGHYEQYF. The chain links TRBV11-2 to TRBJ2-7; possibly TRBD1 for D (6 bases). Trimming shortened V by 5 bases and J by 3 bases, and 11 bases separated the two germline ends. Germline V gene data show CDR1 as SGHAT and CDR2 as FQNNGV. The CDR3 consists of 13 residues.

This clonotype was found a few times. V is TRBV5-6 and J is TRBJ1-5; D unclear. CDR3 length: 13 amino acids. Trimming cost V 0 bases and J 5 bases, with 6 bases left between them. Per the germline V gene, CDR1 is SGHDT and CDR2 is YYEEEE. The CDR3 region is CASSLGRYQPQHF. The CDR3 region has the DNA TGTGCCAGCAGCTTGGGCAGATATCAGCCCCAGCATTTT.